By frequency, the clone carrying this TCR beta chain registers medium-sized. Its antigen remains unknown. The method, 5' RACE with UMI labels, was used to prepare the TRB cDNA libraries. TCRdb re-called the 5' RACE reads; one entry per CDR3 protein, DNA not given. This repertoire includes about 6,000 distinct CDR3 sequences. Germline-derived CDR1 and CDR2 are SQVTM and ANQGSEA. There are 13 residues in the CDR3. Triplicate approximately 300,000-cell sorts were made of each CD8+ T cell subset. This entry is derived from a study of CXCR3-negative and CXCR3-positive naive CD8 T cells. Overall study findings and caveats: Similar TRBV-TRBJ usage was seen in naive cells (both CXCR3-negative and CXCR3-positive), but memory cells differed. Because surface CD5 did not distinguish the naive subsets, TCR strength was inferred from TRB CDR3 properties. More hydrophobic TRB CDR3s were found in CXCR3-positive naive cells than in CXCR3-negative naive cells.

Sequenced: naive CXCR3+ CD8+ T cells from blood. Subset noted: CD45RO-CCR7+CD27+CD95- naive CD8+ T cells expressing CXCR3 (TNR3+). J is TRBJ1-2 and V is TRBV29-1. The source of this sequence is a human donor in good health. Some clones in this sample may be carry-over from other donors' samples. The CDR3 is CSGGPERNYGYTF.